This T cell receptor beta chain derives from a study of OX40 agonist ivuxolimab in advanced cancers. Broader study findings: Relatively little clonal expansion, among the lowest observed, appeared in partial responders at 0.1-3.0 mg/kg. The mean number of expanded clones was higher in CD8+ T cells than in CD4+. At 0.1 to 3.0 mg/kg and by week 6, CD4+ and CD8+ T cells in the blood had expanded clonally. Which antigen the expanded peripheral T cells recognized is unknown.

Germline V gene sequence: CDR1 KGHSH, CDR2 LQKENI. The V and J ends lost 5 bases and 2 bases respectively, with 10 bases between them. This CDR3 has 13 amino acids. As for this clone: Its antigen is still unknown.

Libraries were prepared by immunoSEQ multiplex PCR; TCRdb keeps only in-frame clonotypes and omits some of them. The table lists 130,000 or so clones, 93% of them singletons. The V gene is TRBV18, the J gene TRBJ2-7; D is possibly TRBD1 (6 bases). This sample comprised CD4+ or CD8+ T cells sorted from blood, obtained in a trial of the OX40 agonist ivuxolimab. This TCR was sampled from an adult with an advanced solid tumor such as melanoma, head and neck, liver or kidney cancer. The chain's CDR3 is CASSATGPYEQYF. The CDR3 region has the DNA TGTGCCAGCTCAGCCACAGGGCCCTACGAGCAGTACTTC. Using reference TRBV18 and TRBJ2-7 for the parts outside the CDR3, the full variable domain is NAGVMQNPRHLVRRRGQEARLRCSPMKGHSHVYWYRQLPEEGLKFMVYLQKENIIDESGMPKERFSAEFPKEGPSILRIQQVVRGDSAAYFCASSATGPYEQYFGPGTRLTVT.